This T cell receptor beta chain emerged from a study of cytomegalovirus exposure and HLA in healthy donors. Study-wide points: Indistinguishable V segments such as TRBV6-2 and TRBV6-3 were excluded. For most TCR beta V segments, an earlier analysis put the productive rate at about 90% or about 30% of the time.

A remark on this clone: Its cognate antigen is unknown.

The PCR had 60 Vbeta and 13 Jbeta primers. TCRdb's copy holds only in-frame clones and misses some; the assay was immunoSEQ multiplex PCR. The sample shows some 130,000 clones, roughly 82% of them seen only once. This CDR3 has 16 residues. The V segment lost 7 bases and the J segment 6 bases; nucleotides outside the gene matches: 11. The germline V gene has CDR1 MDHEN and CDR2 SYDVKM. The rearrangement links TRBV28 to TRBJ1-6; 8 positions agree with TRBD1. Sequenced sample: PBMCs. This sequence originates from a male donor in good health and CMV-seropositive. CDR3: CASTIGQGRGNSPLHF. The DNA for the CDR3 is TGTGCCAGCACCATAGGACAGGGTCGCGGTAATTCACCCCTCCACTTT.